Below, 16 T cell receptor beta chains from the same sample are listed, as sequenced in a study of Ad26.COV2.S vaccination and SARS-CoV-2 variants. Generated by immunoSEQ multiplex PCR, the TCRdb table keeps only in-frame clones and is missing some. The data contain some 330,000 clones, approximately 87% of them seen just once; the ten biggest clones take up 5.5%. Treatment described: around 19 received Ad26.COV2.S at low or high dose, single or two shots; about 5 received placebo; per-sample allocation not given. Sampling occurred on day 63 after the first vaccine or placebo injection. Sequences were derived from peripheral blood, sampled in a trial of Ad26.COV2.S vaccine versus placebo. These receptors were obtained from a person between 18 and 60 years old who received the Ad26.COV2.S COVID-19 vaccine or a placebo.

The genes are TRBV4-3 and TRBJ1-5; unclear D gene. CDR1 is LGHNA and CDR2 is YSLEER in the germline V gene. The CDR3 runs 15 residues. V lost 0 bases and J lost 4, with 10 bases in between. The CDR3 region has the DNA TGCGCCAGCAGCCAAGAAATGATAGCTAATCAGCCCCAGCATTTT. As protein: CASSQEMIANQPQHF.

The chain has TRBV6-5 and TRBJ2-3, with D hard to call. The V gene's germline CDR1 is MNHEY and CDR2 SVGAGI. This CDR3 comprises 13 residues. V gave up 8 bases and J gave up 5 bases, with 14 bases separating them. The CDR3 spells CASHSSNLDTQYF. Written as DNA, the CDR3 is TGTGCCAGCCACAGTTCCAATTTAGATACGCAGTATTTT.

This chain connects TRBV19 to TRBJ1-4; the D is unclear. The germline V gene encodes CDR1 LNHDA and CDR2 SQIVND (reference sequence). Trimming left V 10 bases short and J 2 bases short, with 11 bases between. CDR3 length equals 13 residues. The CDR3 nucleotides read TGTGCCACCAGACCCGTGACTAATGAAAAACTGTTTTTT. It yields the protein CATRPVTNEKLFF. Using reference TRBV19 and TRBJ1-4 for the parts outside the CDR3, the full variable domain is DGGITQSPKYLFRKEGQNVTLSCEQNLNHDAMYWYRQDPGQGLRLIYYSQIVNDFQKGDIAEGYSVSREKKESFPLTVTSAQKNPTAFYLCATRPVTNEKLFFGSGTQLSVL.

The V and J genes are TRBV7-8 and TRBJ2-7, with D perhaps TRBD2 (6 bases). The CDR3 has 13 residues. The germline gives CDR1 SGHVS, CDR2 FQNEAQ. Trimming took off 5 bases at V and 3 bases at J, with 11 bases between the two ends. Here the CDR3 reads CASSPGLGYEQYF. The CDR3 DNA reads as TGTGCCAGCAGCCCGGGACTGGGCTACGAGCAGTACTTC.

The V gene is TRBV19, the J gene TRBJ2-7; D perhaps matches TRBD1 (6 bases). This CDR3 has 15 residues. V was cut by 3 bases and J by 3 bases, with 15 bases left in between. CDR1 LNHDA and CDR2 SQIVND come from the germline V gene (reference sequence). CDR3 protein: CASSIRQGTHYEQYF. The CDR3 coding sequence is TGTGCCAGTAGTATCCGCCAGGGGACCCACTACGAGCAGTACTTC.

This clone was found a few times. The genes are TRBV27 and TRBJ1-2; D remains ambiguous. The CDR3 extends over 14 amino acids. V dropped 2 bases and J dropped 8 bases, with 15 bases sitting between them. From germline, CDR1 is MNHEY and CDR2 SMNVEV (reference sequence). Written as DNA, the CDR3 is TGTGCCAGCAGTTTAGGGCCCAGCTGGATCGGCTACACCTTC. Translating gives CASSLGPSWIGYTF.

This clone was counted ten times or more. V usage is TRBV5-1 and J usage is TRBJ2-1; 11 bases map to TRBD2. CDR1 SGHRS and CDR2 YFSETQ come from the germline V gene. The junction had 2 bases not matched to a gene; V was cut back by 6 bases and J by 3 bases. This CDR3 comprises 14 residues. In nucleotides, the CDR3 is TGCGCCAGCACCCTAGCGGGGGGCTACAATGAGCAGTTCTTC. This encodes CASTLAGGYNEQFF.

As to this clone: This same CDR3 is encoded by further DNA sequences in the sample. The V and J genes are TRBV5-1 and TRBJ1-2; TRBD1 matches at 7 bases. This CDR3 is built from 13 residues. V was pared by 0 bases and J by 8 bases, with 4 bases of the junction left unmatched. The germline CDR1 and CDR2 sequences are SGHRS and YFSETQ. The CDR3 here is CASSLEGQSGYTF. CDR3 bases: TGCGCCAGCAGCTTGGAGGGACAGTCAGGCTACACCTTC.

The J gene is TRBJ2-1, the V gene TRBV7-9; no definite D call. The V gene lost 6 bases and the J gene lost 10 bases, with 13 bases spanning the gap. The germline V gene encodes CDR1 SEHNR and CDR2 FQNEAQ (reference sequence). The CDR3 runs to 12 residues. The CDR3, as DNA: TGTGCCAGCAGTTATGTACCGGCCGAGCAGTTCTTC. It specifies CASSYVPAEQFF.

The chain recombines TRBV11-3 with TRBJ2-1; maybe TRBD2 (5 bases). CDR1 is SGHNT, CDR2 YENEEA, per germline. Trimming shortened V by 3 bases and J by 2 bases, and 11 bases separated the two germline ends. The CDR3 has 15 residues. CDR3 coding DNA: TGTGCCAGCAGCTTGGGCGGGCGGCCCTACAATGAGCAGTTCTTC. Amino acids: CASSLGGRPYNEQFF.

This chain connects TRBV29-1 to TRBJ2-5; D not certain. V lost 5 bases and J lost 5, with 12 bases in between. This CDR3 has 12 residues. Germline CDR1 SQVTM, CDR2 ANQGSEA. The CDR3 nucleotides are TGCAGCGTTTCCCCCTCCGAGGAGACCCAGTACTTC. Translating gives CSVSPSEETQYF.

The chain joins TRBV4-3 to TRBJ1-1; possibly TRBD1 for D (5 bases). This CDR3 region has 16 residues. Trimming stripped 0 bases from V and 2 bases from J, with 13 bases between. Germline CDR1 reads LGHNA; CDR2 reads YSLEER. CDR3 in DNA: TGCGCCAGCAGCCAAGATCAAGGGGCGTTTAACACTGAAGCTTTCTTT. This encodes CASSQDQGAFNTEAFF.

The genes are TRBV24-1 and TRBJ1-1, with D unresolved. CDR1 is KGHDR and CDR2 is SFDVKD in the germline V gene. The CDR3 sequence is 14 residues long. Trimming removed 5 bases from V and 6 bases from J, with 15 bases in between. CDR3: CATSGQRHLPEAFF. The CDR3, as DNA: TGTGCCACCAGTGGCCAAAGACACCTTCCTGAAGCTTTCTTT.

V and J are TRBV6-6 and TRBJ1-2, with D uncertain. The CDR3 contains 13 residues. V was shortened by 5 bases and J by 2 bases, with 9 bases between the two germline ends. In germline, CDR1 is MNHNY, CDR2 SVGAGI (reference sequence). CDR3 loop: CASSPQTNYGYTF. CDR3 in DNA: TGTGCCAGCAGTCCACAGACGAACTATGGCTACACCTTC.

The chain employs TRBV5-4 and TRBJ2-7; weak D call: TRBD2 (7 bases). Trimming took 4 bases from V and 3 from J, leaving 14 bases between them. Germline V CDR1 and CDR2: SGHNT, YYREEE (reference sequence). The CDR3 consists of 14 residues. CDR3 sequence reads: CASSGEGGSYEQYF. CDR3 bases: TGTGCCAGCAGCGGGGAGGGGGGTAGCTACGAGCAGTACTTC.

CDR3: CASSLKWAGDYGYTF. CDR3 coding DNA: TGTGCCAGCAGCTTGAAATGGGCCGGGGACTATGGCTACACCTTC. The chain joins TRBV5-6 to TRBJ1-2; D is undetermined. V was cut by 1 base and J by 3 bases, with 13 bases left in between. The germline CDR1 and CDR2 sequences are SGHDT and YYEEEE. The CDR3 consists of 15 residues. Filled out from reference TRBV5-6 and TRBJ1-2, the complete variable domain reads DAGVTQSPTHLIKTRGQQVTLRCSPKSGHDTVSWYQQALGQGPQFIFQYYEEEERQRGNFPDRFSGHQFPNYSSELNVNALLLGDSALYLCASSLKWAGDYGYTFGSGTRLTVV.